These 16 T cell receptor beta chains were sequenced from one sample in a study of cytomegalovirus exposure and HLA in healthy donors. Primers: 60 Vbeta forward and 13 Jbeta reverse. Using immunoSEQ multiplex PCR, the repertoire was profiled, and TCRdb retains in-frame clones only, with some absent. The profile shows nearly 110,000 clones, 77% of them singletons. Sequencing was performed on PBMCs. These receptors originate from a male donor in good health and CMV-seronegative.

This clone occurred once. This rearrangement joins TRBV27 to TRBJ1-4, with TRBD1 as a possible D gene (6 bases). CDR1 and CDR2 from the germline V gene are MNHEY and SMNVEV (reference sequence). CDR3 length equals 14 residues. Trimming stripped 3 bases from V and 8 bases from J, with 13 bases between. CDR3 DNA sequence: TGTGCCAGCAGTTTCGACAGGACGAGGGAAAAACTGTTTTTT. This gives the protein CASSFDRTREKLFF.

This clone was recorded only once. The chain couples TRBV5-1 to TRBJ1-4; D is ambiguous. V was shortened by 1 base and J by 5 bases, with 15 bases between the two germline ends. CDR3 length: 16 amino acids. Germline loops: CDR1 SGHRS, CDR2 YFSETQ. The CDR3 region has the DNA TGCGCCAGCAGCTTGTTTGGAGCCGGAGACAATGAAAAACTGTTTTTT. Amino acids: CASSLFGAGDNEKLFF.

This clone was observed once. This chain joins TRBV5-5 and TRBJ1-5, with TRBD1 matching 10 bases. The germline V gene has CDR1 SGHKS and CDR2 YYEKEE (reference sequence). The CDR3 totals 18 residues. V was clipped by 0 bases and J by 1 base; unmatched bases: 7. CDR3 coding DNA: TGTGCCAGCAGCTTGGGGACAGGGGGAATGTCGAGCAATCAGCCCCAGCATTTT. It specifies CASSLGTGGMSSNQPQHF.

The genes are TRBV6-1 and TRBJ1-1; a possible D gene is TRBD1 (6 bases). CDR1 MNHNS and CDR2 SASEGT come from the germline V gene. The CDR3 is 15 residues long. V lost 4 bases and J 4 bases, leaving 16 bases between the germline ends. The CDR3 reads CASSVGGVSSTEAFF. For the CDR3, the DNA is TGTGCCAGCAGTGTAGGGGGGGTTTCGAGCACTGAAGCTTTCTTT.

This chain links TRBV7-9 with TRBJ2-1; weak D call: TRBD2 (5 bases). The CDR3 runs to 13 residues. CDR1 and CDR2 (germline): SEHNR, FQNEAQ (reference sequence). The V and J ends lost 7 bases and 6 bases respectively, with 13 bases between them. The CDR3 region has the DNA TGTGCCAGCACCCGAGAGGGTCCCAATGAGCAGTTCTTC. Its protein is CASTREGPNEQFF.

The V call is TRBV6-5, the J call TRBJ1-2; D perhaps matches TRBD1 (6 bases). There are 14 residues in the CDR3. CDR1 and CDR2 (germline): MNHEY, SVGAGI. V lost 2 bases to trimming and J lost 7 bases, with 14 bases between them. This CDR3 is CASSYKRGAGGYTF. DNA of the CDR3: TGTGCCAGCAGTTACAAGCGGGGGGCGGGTGGCTACACCTTC.

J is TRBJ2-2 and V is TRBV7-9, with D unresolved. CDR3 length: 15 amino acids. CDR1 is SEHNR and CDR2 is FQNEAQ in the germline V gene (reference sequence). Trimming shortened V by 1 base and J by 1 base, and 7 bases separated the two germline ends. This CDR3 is CASSLVRRNTGELFF. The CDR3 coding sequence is TGTGCCAGCAGCTTAGTAAGGAGGAACACCGGGGAGCTGTTTTTT.

CDR3 nucleotides: TGTGCCACCAGCAGCGACAGACTGTTGAATTCACCCCTCCACTTT. It specifies CATSSDRLLNSPLHF. This chain uses TRBV15 with TRBJ1-6, with TRBD1 as a possible D gene (5 bases). The germline CDR1 and CDR2 sequences are LNHNV and YYDKDF (reference sequence). The V and J ends lost 3 bases and 7 bases respectively, with 13 bases between them. CDR3 length: 15 amino acids.

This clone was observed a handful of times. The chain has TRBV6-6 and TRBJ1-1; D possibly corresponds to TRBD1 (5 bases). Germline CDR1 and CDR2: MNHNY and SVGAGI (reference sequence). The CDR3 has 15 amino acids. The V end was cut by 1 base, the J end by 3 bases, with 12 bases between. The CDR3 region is CASSYLGGSDTEAFF. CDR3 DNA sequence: TGTGCCAGCAGTTACTTGGGGGGTAGCGACACTGAAGCTTTCTTT.

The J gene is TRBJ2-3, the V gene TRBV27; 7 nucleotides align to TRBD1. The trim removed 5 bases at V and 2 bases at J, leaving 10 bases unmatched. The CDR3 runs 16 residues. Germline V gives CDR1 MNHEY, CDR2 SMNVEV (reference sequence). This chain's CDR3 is CASSPMTGYATDTQYF. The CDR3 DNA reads TGTGCCAGCAGTCCGATGACAGGGTACGCCACAGATACGCAGTATTTT.

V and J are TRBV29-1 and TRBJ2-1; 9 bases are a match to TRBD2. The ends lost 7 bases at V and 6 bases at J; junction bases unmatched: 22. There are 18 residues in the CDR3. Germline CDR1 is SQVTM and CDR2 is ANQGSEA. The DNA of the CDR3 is TGCAGCGCTATATTACAGACTAGCGGAAGCGCATTTTGCAATGAGCAGTTCTTC. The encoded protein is CSAILQTSGSAFCNEQFF.

Written as DNA, the CDR3 is TGTGCCTCCCACCAACATCCCACAGATACGCAGTATTTT. Its protein product is CASHQHPTDTQYF. The chain is built from TRBV30 and TRBJ2-3, with no clear D. Trimming left V 7 bases short and J 2 bases short, with 13 bases between. The CDR3 totals 13 residues. Germline CDR1 reads GTSNPN; CDR2 reads SVGIG (reference sequence).

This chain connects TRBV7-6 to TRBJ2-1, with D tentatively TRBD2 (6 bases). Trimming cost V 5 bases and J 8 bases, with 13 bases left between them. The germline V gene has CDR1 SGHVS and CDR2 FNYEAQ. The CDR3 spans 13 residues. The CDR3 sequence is CASSDRLGHEQFF. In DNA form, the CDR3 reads TGTGCCAGCAGCGACCGACTAGGACATGAGCAGTTCTTC. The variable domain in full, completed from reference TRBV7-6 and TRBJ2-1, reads GAGVSQSPRYKVTKRGQDVALRCDPISGHVSLYWYRQALGQGPEFLTYFNYEAQQDKSGLPNDRFSAERPEGSISTLTIQRTEQRDSAMYRCASSDRLGHEQFFGPGTRLTVL.

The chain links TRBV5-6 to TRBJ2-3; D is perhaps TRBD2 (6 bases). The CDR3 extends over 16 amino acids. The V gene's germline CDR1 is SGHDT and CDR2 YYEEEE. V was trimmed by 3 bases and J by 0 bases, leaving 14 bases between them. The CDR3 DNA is TGTGCCAGCAGCTACGGGACTGGGGGTAGCACAGATACGCAGTATTTT. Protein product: CASSYGTGGSTDTQYF.

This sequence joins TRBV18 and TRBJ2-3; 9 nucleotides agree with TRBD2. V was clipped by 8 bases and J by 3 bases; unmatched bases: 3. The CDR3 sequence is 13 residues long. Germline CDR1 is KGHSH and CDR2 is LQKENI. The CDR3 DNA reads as TGTGCCAGCACTACTAGCGGGACAGATACGCAGTATTTT. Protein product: CASTTSGTDTQYF.

The CDR3 DNA sequence: TGCGCCAGCAGTGAAGGCCGGGGAATCACAGATACGCAGTATTTT. This gives the protein CASSEGRGITDTQYF. This chain connects TRBV10-1 to TRBJ2-3; D may be TRBD2 (5 bases). The length of the CDR3 is 15 residues. CDR1 and CDR2 from the germline V gene are WNHNN and SYGVQD (reference sequence). V was trimmed by 3 bases and J by 2 bases, leaving 12 bases between them.